A selection of T cell receptor beta chains follows, all from one sample in a study of control samples from healthy donors and cancer patients. Repertoires were generated with immunoSEQ multiplex PCR, while TCRdb's copy carries only in-frame clones and drops some. Seen here are 90,000 to 150,000 clones, roughly 90% observed once, and the top ten hold 40%. The sample consisted of blood. The receptors stem from a man in his forties or fifties in good health. Each CDR3 is given with its conserved first and last residue. D genes are given only for firm matches. Rows may omit the clone size; those that give it use once, few, many or a size class.

CDR3: CASSEDSSGNTIYF
DNA: TGTGCCAGCAGCGAGGACAGCTCTGGAAACACCATATATTTT
J: TRBJ1-3
V: TRBV14
D: .
size: .

CDR3: CASSTGTVYEQYF
DNA: TGTGCCAGTAGTACCGGGACAGTCTACGAGCAGTACTTC
J: TRBJ2-7
V: TRBV19
D: TRBD1
size: .

CDR3: CASSSQDTQYF
DNA: TGTGCCAGCAGTTCTCAGGATACGCAGTATTTT
J: TRBJ2-3
V: TRBV12-3/TRBV12-4
D: .
size: .

CDR3: CASSMAGRTGGSSNYGYTF
DNA: TGTGCCAGTAGTATGGCGGGGAGGACAGGGGGCTCTTCCAACTATGGCTACACCTTC
J: TRBJ1-2
V: TRBV19
D: TRBD1
size: .

CDR3: CASSLERTSTNEKLFF
DNA: TGTGCCAGCAGCCTAGAAAGGACGTCAACTAATGAAAAACTGTTTTTT
J: TRBJ1-4
V: TRBV25-1
D: .
size: .

CDR3: CASSLREGPNEQFF
DNA: TGTGCCAGCAGCTTGAGAGAGGGGCCCAATGAGCAGTTCTTC
J: TRBJ2-1
V: TRBV11-2
D: .
size: .

CDR3: CASSSRGANTEAFF
DNA: TGTGCCAGCAGTTCGAGGGGAGCGAACACTGAAGCTTTCTTT
J: TRBJ1-1
V: TRBV6-2/TRBV6-3
D: .
size: .

CDR3: CASSSLEGGVVQPQHF
DNA: TGTGCCAGCAGCTCGCTTGAGGGGGGTGTGGTTCAGCCCCAGCATTTT
J: TRBJ1-5
V: TRBV7-8
D: .
size: .

CDR3: CSVGTGWTEQFF
DNA: TGCAGCGTCGGAACAGGGTGGACTGAGCAGTTCTTC
J: TRBJ2-1
V: TRBV29-1
D: .
size: .

CDR3: CASSENWGLDTGELFF
DNA: TGCGCCAGCAGTGAGAATTGGGGGTTGGACACCGGGGAGCTGTTTTTT
J: TRBJ2-2
V: TRBV10-2
D: .
size: once

CDR3: CASSFTGTGTYEQYF
DNA: TGTGCCAGCAGTTTCACGGGGACGGGGACCTACGAGCAGTACTTC
J: TRBJ2-7
V: TRBV7-2
D: .
size: .

CDR3: CASSAQGSNQPQHF
DNA: TGTGCCAGCAGTGCCCAGGGTTCCAATCAGCCCCAGCATTTT
J: TRBJ1-5
V: TRBV27
D: .
size: .

CDR3: CASSAHDRGYGYTF
DNA: TGTGCCAGCAGCGCCCATGACAGGGGCTATGGCTACACCTTC
J: TRBJ1-2
V: TRBV9
D: TRBD1
size: once

CDR3: CASSLDRAKLFF
DNA: TGTGCCAGCAGCCTGGACAGGGCGAAACTGTTTTTT
J: TRBJ1-4
V: TRBV3-1/TRBV3-2
D: TRBD1
size: .

CDR3: CASSPLSSYNSPLHF
DNA: TGTGCCAGCTCACCACTCAGCTCCTATAATTCACCCCTCCACTTT
J: TRBJ1-6
V: TRBV18
D: .
size: .

CDR3: CASSPDSQRGNTEAFF
DNA: TGCGCCAGCAGCCCTGACAGCCAACGGGGGAACACTGAAGCTTTCTTT
J: TRBJ1-1
V: TRBV5-1
D: .
size: .

CDR3: CASSLPEDRVEKLFF
DNA: TGCGCCAGCAGCTTGCCCGAGGACAGGGTTGAAAAACTGTTTTTT
J: TRBJ1-4
V: TRBV5-1
D: TRBD1
size: .

CDR3: CASRGRSTDTQYF
DNA: TGTGCCAGCAGGGGACGGAGCACAGATACGCAGTATTTT
J: TRBJ2-3
V: TRBV2
D: .
size: .

CDR3: CASRSREFGNTIYF
DNA: TGTGCCAGCAGATCTCGGGAATTTGGAAACACCATATATTTT
J: TRBJ1-3
V: TRBV6-5
D: .
size: few

CDR3: CSVGSGANVLTF
DNA: TGCAGCGTTGGGTCTGGGGCCAACGTCCTGACTTTC
J: TRBJ2-6
V: TRBV29-1
D: .
size: .

CDR3: CSARADSYTDTQYF
DNA: TGCAGCGCCCGAGCGGACTCTTACACAGATACGCAGTATTTT
J: TRBJ2-3
V: TRBV29-1
D: .
size: .

CDR3: CASSPNTRNVQYF
DNA: TGTGCCAGCAGCCCTAATACTAGGAACGTGCAGTACTTC
J: TRBJ2-7
V: TRBV5-4
D: .
size: .

CDR3: CASSPDRDSEAFF
DNA: TGTGCCAGCTCCCCGGACAGGGACTCTGAAGCTTTCTTT
J: TRBJ1-1
V: TRBV18
D: TRBD1
size: .

CDR3: CSASTDEQFF
DNA: TGCAGTGCTAGCACCGATGAGCAGTTCTTC
J: TRBJ2-1
V: TRBV20-1
D: .
size: .

CDR3: CASSPTGEQYEQYF
DNA: TGTGCCAGCTCACCGACAGGGGAGCAATACGAGCAGTACTTC
J: TRBJ2-7
V: TRBV18
D: TRBD1
size: .

CDR3: CASSQNNEKLFF
DNA: TGTGCCAGCAGCCAGAACAATGAAAAACTGTTTTTT
J: TRBJ1-4
V: TRBV4-2
D: .
size: .

CDR3: CASSLAGATYNEQFF
DNA: TGTGCCAGCAGCTTAGCGGGGGCCACCTACAATGAGCAGTTCTTC
J: TRBJ2-1
V: TRBV7-2
D: .
size: .

CDR3: CASSLEAASGGETQYF
DNA: TGTGCCAGCAGCTTGGAAGCGGCTAGCGGGGGAGAGACCCAGTACTTC
J: TRBJ2-5
V: TRBV5-6
D: TRBD2
size: .

CDR3: CASSEARGPFYEQYF
DNA: TGTGCCAGCAGTGAAGCGCGGGGTCCTTTCTACGAGCAGTACTTC
J: TRBJ2-7
V: TRBV6-1
D: .
size: .

CDR3: CATSRDLAEETQYF
DNA: TGTGCCACCAGCAGAGACCTAGCGGAGGAGACCCAGTACTTC
J: TRBJ2-5
V: TRBV15
D: TRBD2
size: .

CDR3: CASSVGTGDDYEQYF
DNA: TGTGCCAGCAGCGTCGGGACAGGGGACGACTACGAGCAGTACTTC
J: TRBJ2-7
V: TRBV9
D: TRBD1
size: .

CDR3: CASSPFGLEAFF
DNA: TGTGCCAGCAGCCCTTTTGGGCTTGAAGCTTTCTTT
J: TRBJ1-1
V: TRBV12-3/TRBV12-4
D: .
size: .

CDR3: CASSPGLAGGSYEQYF
DNA: TGCGCCAGCAGCCCTGGACTAGCGGGGGGCTCCTACGAGCAGTACTTC
J: TRBJ2-7
V: TRBV5-1
D: TRBD2
size: .

CDR3: CASSYPEKSTGAFF
DNA: TGTGCCAGCAGTTACCCAGAGAAGTCCACTGGAGCTTTCTTT
J: TRBJ1-1
V: TRBV6-6
D: .
size: few

CDR3: CATSRVIGRASEAFF
DNA: TGTGCCACCAGCAGAGTTATTGGCAGGGCATCTGAAGCTTTCTTT
J: TRBJ1-1
V: TRBV15
D: .
size: .

CDR3: CASTVTRAGGKTQYF
DNA: TGTGCCAGCACCGTTACAAGAGCGGGGGGAAAGACCCAGTACTTC
J: TRBJ2-5
V: TRBV6-5
D: TRBD2
size: .

CDR3: CASSLQPRDEKLFF
DNA: TGTGCCAGCTCGCTACAGCCGCGGGATGAAAAACTGTTTTTT
J: TRBJ1-4
V: TRBV18
D: .
size: few

CDR3: CASSFQGSEYGYTF
DNA: TGTGCCAGCAGCTTTCAGGGAAGCGAGTATGGCTACACCTTC
J: TRBJ1-2
V: TRBV5-8
D: .
size: .

CDR3: CASSPKTGPTDTQYF
DNA: TGTGCCAGCAGCCCGAAGACAGGGCCCACAGATACGCAGTATTTT
J: TRBJ2-3
V: TRBV7-2
D: TRBD1
size: .

CDR3: CSVEVDPGNYGYTF
DNA: TGCAGCGTTGAAGTCGACCCGGGGAACTATGGCTACACCTTC
J: TRBJ1-2
V: TRBV29-1
D: .
size: .

CDR3: CASSSRGSSSGNTIYF
DNA: TGTGCCAGCAGCTCCAGGGGATCCAGCTCTGGAAACACCATATATTTT
J: TRBJ1-3
V: TRBV13
D: .
size: .

CDR3: CASSPDSKETQYF
DNA: TGTGCCAGCTCACCGGACAGTAAAGAGACCCAGTACTTC
J: TRBJ2-5
V: TRBV18
D: .
size: .

CDR3: CASSELTGGVETQYF
DNA: TGTGCCAGTAGTGAATTGACAGGGGGCGTCGAGACCCAGTACTTC
J: TRBJ2-5
V: TRBV2
D: TRBD1
size: .

CDR3: CASSQWGQGVSHGNTIYF
DNA: TGTGCCAGCAGCCAATGGGGACAGGGAGTGTCGCACGGAAACACCATATATTTT
J: TRBJ1-3
V: TRBV3-1/TRBV3-2
D: TRBD1
size: .

CDR3: CASSIAGGGNTEAFF
DNA: TGTGCCAGTAGTATCGCAGGGGGAGGGAACACTGAAGCTTTCTTT
J: TRBJ1-1
V: TRBV19
D: TRBD1
size: .